The 14 T cell receptor beta chains below all came from one sample that was sequenced in a study of blood T cell repertoires in COVID-19. The repertoire was sequenced with immunoSEQ multiplex PCR; TCRdb's copy has only in-frame clones and lacks some. Of about 43,000 clones in the sample, around 87% are singletons; the top ten hold around 10%. The sequencing input was peripheral blood. These TCRs come from an elderly woman with active COVID-19.

The V gene is TRBV9, the J gene TRBJ2-2; the D is unclear. The V end was cut by 0 bases, the J end by 1 base, with 7 bases between. Germline V CDR1 and CDR2: SGDLS, YYNGEE. The CDR3 length is 15 residues. CDR3 in amino acids: CASSVELLNTGELFF. DNA of the CDR3: TGTGCCAGCAGCGTAGAACTACTGAACACCGGGGAGCTGTTTTTT.

The chain employs TRBV5-4 and TRBJ1-6; TRBD1 matches 7 bases. J was trimmed by 9 bases and V by 2 bases; bases with no gene match: 5. The CDR3 consists of 14 residues. Germline CDR1 SGHNT, CDR2 YYREEE (reference sequence). Written as DNA, the CDR3 is TGTGCCAGCAGCTTCCTAGGGACAGCTTCACCCCTCCACTTT. Residues: CASSFLGTASPLHF. The full variable domain, in which reference TRBV5-4 and TRBJ1-6 provide the parts outside the CDR3, is ETGVTQSPTHLIKTRGQQVTLRCSSQSGHNTVSWYQQALGQGPQFIFQYYREEENGRGNFPPRFSGLQFPNYSSELNVNALELDDSALYLCASSFLGTASPLHFGNGTRLTVT.

V usage is TRBV7-2 and J usage is TRBJ2-5; the D is unclear. This CDR3 is 14 amino acids long. V lost 2 bases, J lost 2 bases, and 9 bases lay in between. Germline CDR1 is SGHTA and CDR2 is FQGNSA. CDR3: CASSLFSRQETQYF. The CDR3, as DNA: TGTGCCAGCAGCTTATTTTCCAGACAAGAGACCCAGTACTTC.

The rearrangement uses TRBV29-1 and TRBJ2-2; 7 bases are a match to TRBD2. The CDR3 totals 21 residues. The germline CDR1 and CDR2 sequences are SQVTM and ANQGSEA. Trimming at V came to 1 base and at J to 4 bases, leaving 24 bases not matched to a gene. The CDR3: CSVEVRLAVGGGEAGTGELFF. CDR3 DNA: TGCAGCGTTGAAGTTAGGCTCGCGGTTGGGGGGGGAGAGGCCGGCACCGGGGAGCTGTTTTTT.

The genes are TRBV27 and TRBJ2-7, with D possibly TRBD1 on 6 matching bases. The V and J ends lost 7 bases and 0 bases respectively, with 13 bases between them. Per germline, CDR1 MNHEY and CDR2 SMNVEV (reference sequence). This CDR3 contains 14 residues. The chain's CDR3 is CASTKDRFSYEQYF. The CDR3 bases are TGTGCCAGCACTAAAGACAGGTTCTCCTACGAGCAGTACTTC.

The genes are TRBV5-1 and TRBJ2-1; TRBD1 matches 8 bases. The V gene's germline CDR1 is SGHRS and CDR2 YFSETQ. This CDR3 spans 12 amino acids. Trimming cost V 4 bases and J 9 bases; bases outside gene matches: 3. The CDR3 protein is CASSPGQGEQFF. The DNA for the CDR3 is TGCGCCAGCAGCCCCGGACAGGGTGAGCAGTTCTTC.

The genes are TRBV5-1 and TRBJ2-7; D is possibly TRBD2 (6 bases). The V end was cut by 4 bases, the J end by 5 bases, with 13 bases between. CDR3 length: 13 residues. Germline CDR1 SGHRS, CDR2 YFSETQ. The CDR3 coding sequence is TGCGCCAGCAGCCGACTAGTTACCCACGAGCAGTACTTC. Encoded protein: CASSRLVTHEQYF.

This chain links TRBV6-6 with TRBJ1-3; D unclear. The CDR3 spans 14 residues. The germline CDR1 and CDR2 sequences are MNHNY and SVGAGI (reference sequence). Trimming pared 8 bases from V and 0 bases from J, leaving 11 bases between. The CDR3 DNA sequence: TGTGCCAGCGTAAAAGCGATCTCTGGAAACACCATATATTTT. This translates into CASVKAISGNTIYF.

The chain has TRBV13 and TRBJ2-7; D might be TRBD1 (5 bases). Germline V gene sequence: CDR1 PRHDT, CDR2 FYEKMQ (reference sequence). This CDR3 spans 13 amino acids. V lost 5 bases to trimming and J lost 3 bases, with 11 bases between them. CDR3 region: CASSANRIYEQYF. CDR3 nucleotides: TGTGCCAGCAGCGCGAACAGGATCTACGAGCAGTACTTC.

The chain employs TRBV9 and TRBJ2-3, with D maybe TRBD2 (7 bases). V shed 0 bases and J shed 4 bases, with 12 bases lying between them. The V gene's germline CDR1 is SGDLS and CDR2 YYNGEE. The CDR3 is made up of 15 amino acids. In DNA form, the CDR3 reads TGTGCCAGCAGCGTAGTAGGGGGGGCAGCAGATACGCAGTATTTT. Its translation is CASSVVGGAADTQYF.

This clone came up once. The J gene is TRBJ2-4, the V gene TRBV7-2; TRBD2 matches 7 bases. Per germline, CDR1 SGHTA and CDR2 FQGNSA. The V segment lost 8 bases and the J segment 9 bases; nucleotides outside the gene matches: 13. The CDR3 contains 14 residues. The CDR3 DNA sequence: TGTGCCAGCCGCCCACGGGGGGTGATGGGCATTCAGTACTTC. Amino acids: CASRPRGVMGIQYF.

This clone was counted only a few times. The chain uses TRBV7-2 and TRBJ1-6; no definite D call. CDR3 size: 14 residues. V lost 5 bases and J lost 7, with 12 bases in between. CDR1 SGHTA and CDR2 FQGNSA come from the germline V gene. In nucleotides, the CDR3 is TGTGCCAGCAGCCAAGGAGATTCGAATTCACCCCTCCACTTT. Protein: CASSQGDSNSPLHF.

This chain uses TRBV25-1 with TRBJ2-7; D is possibly TRBD1 (6 bases). Germline V lookup: CDR1 MGHDK, CDR2 SYGVNS. The CDR3 spans 14 residues. Trimming stripped 6 bases from V and 0 bases from J, with 12 bases between. CDR3 loop: CASRMGTPSYEQYF. The CDR3, as DNA: TGTGCCAGCAGGATGGGGACACCCTCCTACGAGCAGTACTTC.

V gene TRBV20-1 combines with J gene TRBJ2-1, with 7 nucleotides matching TRBD1. This CDR3 is 11 amino acids long. Germline V gene lookup returns CDR1 DFQATT and CDR2 SNEGSKA (reference sequence). CDR3 in DNA: TGCAGGAAAGACAGGGTTAATGAGCAGTTCTTC. Its translation is CRKDRVNEQFF.